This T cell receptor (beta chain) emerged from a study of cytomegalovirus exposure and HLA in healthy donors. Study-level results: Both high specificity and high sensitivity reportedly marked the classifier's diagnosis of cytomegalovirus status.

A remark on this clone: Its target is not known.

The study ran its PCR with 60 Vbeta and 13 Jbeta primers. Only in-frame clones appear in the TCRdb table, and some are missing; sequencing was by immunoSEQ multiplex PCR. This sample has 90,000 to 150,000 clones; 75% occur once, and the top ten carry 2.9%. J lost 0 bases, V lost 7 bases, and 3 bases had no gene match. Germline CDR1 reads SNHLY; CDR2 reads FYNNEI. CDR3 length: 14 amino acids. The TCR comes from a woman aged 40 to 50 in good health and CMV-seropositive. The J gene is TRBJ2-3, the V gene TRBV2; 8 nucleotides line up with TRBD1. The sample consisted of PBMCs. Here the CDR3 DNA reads TGTGCCAGCAAAGACAGGGGCAGCACAGATACGCAGTATTTT. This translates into CASKDRGSTDTQYF. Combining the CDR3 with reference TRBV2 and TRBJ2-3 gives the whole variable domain EPEVTQTPSHQVTQMGQEVILRCVPISNHLYFYWYRQILGQKVEFLVSFYNNEISEKSEIFDDQFSVERPDGSNFTLKIRSTKLEDSAMYFCASKDRGSTDTQYFGPGTRLTVL.